The source of this T cell receptor (beta chain) is a study of cytomegalovirus exposure and HLA in healthy donors. Study findings and constraints: TCR beta V- and J-gene trimming was later associated with a missense DCLRE1C variant. Later, an analysis found that common viral pathogens appeared to be linked with several of the most significant clusters. Most observed TCR sequences were rare, whereas some public TCRs were detected in many donors.

The CDR3 consists of 15 residues. In germline, CDR1 is SQVTM, CDR2 ANQGSEA. PCR used 60 Vbeta primers and 13 Jbeta primers. Some clones are missing from TCRdb's copy, which holds only in-frame ones; the method was immunoSEQ multiplex PCR. The table lists 200,000 to 250,000 clones, around 80% of them singletons. A word on this clone: Its antigen is still unknown.

The specimen was PBMCs. The chain has TRBV29-1 and TRBJ2-1, with TRBD1 matching over 9 bases. The receptor comes from a middle-aged man in good health and CMV-seronegative. The CDR3, as DNA: TGCGGGGGTAGAGGGACAGGGACCACCTACAATGAGCAGTTCTTC. It yields the protein CGGRGTGTTYNEQFF.